This note documents a single TCR beta chain sequence. The antigen is unknown. MiXCR, run by TCRdb on the 5' RACE reads, gives a single entry per CDR3 protein. The sample contains a few hundred thousand distinct CDR3 sequences, about 8.3% of which appear only once. This entry belongs to a study of T cells after yellow fever vaccination. CDR1 MNHNS and CDR2 SASEGT come from the germline V gene. V lost 3 bases to trimming and J lost 4 bases; unmatched junction nucleotides: 3. The CDR3 is 14 residues long. The study's findings and limits: A weaker secondary response peaked on day 5, the primary on day 15.

Specimen: PBMCs, collected more than 35 days after the first yellow fever vaccination. V usage is TRBV6-1 and J usage is TRBJ1-2; TRBD1 matches at 9 bases. The TCR sequence derives from a man aged 18 to 35 who received the YFV17D yellow fever vaccine. The CDR3 reads CASSDTGGGYGYTF. In DNA, the CDR3 is TGTGCCAGCAGTGATACAGGGGGCGGCTATGGCTACACCTTC.